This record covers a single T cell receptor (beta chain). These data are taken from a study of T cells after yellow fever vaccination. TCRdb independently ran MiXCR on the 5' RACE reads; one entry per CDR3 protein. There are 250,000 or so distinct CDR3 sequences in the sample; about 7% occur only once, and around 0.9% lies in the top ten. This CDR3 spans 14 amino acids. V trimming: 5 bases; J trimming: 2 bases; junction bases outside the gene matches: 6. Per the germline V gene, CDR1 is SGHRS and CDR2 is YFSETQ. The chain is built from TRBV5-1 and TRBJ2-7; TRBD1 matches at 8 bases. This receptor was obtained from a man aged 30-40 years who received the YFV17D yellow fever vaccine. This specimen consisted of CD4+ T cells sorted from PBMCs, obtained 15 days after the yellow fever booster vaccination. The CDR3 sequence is CASSRAGGTYEQYF. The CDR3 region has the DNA TGCGCCAGCAGTCGGGCAGGGGGCACCTACGAGCAGTACTTC.